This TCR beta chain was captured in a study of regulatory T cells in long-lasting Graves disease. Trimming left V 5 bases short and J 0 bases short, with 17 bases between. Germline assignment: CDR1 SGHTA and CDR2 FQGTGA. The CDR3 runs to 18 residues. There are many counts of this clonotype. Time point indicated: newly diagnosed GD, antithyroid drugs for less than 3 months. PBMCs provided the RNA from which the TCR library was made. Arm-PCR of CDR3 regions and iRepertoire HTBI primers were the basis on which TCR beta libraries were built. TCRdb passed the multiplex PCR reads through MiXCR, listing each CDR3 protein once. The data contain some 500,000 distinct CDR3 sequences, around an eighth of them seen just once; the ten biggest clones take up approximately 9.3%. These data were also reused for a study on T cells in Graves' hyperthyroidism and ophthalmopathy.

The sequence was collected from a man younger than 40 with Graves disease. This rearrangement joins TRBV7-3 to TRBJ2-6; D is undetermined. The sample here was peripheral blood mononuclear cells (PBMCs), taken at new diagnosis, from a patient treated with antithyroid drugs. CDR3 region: CASSRRWVDNSGANVLTF. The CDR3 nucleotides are TGTGCCAGCAGCCGTCGGTGGGTCGATAACTCTGGGGCCAACGTCCTGACTTTC.